This T cell receptor (beta chain) was captured by sequencing in a study of T cell changes during pregnancy in multiple sclerosis. The CDR3 contains 14 residues. V was clipped by 4 bases and J by 6 bases; unmatched bases: 8. The germline gives CDR1 MDHEN, CDR2 SYDVKM. Only in-frame clones appear in the TCRdb table, and some are missing; sequencing was by immunoSEQ multiplex PCR. Here the sample spans about 68,000 clones, about 91% being singletons. The sequencing here drew on peripheral blood, taken in the second trimester of pregnancy. This receptor was taken from a female donor in good health, enrolled as a control in a pregnancy study. This rearrangement joins TRBV28 to TRBJ1-1, with 7 bases lining up with TRBD1. Here the CDR3 DNA reads TGTGCCAGCAGTTACGGGACAGCGGGCTCTGAAGCTTTCTTT. It translates to CASSYGTAGSEAFF.